The 14 T cell receptor beta chains given below trace back to one sample, sequenced in a study of blood T cell repertoires in COVID-19. Clones were read by immunoSEQ multiplex PCR, and TCRdb kept only the in-frame ones, dropping some. Here the sample spans more than 350,000 clones, 75% to 90% being singletons. The sequencing sample was made of PBMCs or T cells enriched from blood (not recorded which). The source is a man between 18 and 35 years old who had recovered from COVID-19.

This chain connects TRBV29-1 to TRBJ1-2; D is unclear. This CDR3 has 10 residues. Trimming left V 7 bases short and J 6 bases short, with 9 bases between. Germline CDR1 is SQVTM and CDR2 is ANQGSEA. CDR3 sequence: CSAFGNGYTF. The CDR3 DNA reads as TGCAGCGCCTTCGGGAATGGCTACACCTTC.

The CDR3 reads CASSYSSGGSSYEQYF. The CDR3 DNA follows: TGTGCCAGCAGTTACTCGTCCGGCGGGAGCTCCTACGAGCAGTACTTC. The chain has TRBV6-2 or TRBV6-3 and TRBJ2-7, with 7 bases that match TRBD2. This CDR3 has 16 residues. Germline loops: CDR1 MNHEY, CDR2 SVGEGT. Losses at the gene ends were 0 bases for V and 0 bases for J; bases not matched to a gene: 5.

The genes are TRBV7-9 and TRBJ1-1; D is uncertain. The germline V gene encodes CDR1 SEHNR and CDR2 FQNEAQ (reference sequence). Trimming left V 5 bases short and J 4 bases short, with 17 bases between. The length of the CDR3 is 15 residues. Here the CDR3 reads CASSEGLGGGTEAFF. CDR3 coding DNA: TGTGCCAGCAGCGAAGGACTCGGAGGTGGCACTGAAGCTTTCTTT. Combining the CDR3 with reference TRBV7-9 and TRBJ1-1 gives the whole variable domain DTGVSQNPRHKITKRGQNVTFRCDPISEHNRLYWYRQTLGQGPEFLTYFQNEAQLEKSRLLSDRFSAERPKGSFSTLEIQRTEQGDSAMYLCASSEGLGGGTEAFFGQGTRLTVV.

This rearrangement joins TRBV19 to TRBJ2-2, with unresolved D. CDR3 length: 12 residues. Germline V gene lookup returns CDR1 LNHDA and CDR2 SQIVND (reference sequence). Trimming stripped 6 bases from V and 4 bases from J, with 6 bases between. CDR3 bases: TGTGCCAGTAGCAGACTCACCGGGGAGCTGTTTTTT. Amino acid sequence: CASSRLTGELFF.

The rearrangement joins TRBV19 to TRBJ1-1; D gene unclear. Germline V gene data show CDR1 as LNHDA and CDR2 as SQIVND (reference sequence). Trimming took 3 bases from V and 3 from J, leaving 8 bases between them. The CDR3 has 13 residues. The CDR3 sequence is CASSISVDTEAFF. In nucleotides, the CDR3 is TGTGCCAGTAGTATTTCGGTGGACACTGAAGCTTTCTTT.

This sequence joins TRBV6-5 and TRBJ1-1; maybe TRBD1 (6 bases). Trimming shortened V by 6 bases and J by 10 bases, and 12 bases separated the two germline ends. The length of the CDR3 is 11 residues. CDR1 and CDR2 from the germline V gene are MNHEY and SVGAGI. The CDR3 region has the DNA TGTGCCAGCAGACAGGGACGGGGAGCTTTCTTT. As protein: CASRQGRGAFF.

V usage is TRBV14 and J usage is TRBJ1-2; D is perhaps TRBD1 (5 bases). The ends were cut back, 5 bases at V and 8 bases at J, with 12 bases in the middle. This CDR3 spans 12 amino acids. CDR1 is SGHDN, CDR2 FVKESK, per germline. DNA of the CDR3: TGTGCCAGCAGCAAGGGGAAGCGAGGCTACACCTTC. As protein: CASSKGKRGYTF.

The V gene is TRBV7-2, the J gene TRBJ2-7; 8 bases agree with TRBD2. V lost 3 bases and J lost 6; bases outside the gene matches: 7. Germline V CDR1 and CDR2: SGHTA, FQGNSA. This CDR3 has 14 residues. The CDR3 region is CASSLGLAGREQYF. The DNA for the CDR3 is TGTGCCAGCAGCTTGGGGTTAGCGGGACGCGAGCAGTACTTC.

The genes are TRBV5-1 and TRBJ2-2; 10 positions agree with TRBD2. The CDR3 length is 14 residues. V was clipped by 8 bases and J by 0 bases; unmatched bases: 1. Looked up from germline, CDR1 is SGHRS and CDR2 is YFSETQ. As DNA, the CDR3 is TGCGCCAGTAGCGGGGGGACGAACACCGGGGAGCTGTTTTTT. This encodes CASSGGTNTGELFF.

The chain links TRBV7-9 to TRBJ2-5; D is perhaps TRBD2 (5 bases). This CDR3 spans 15 amino acids. Trimming removed 1 base at V and 10 bases at J, with 19 bases between. CDR1 is SEHNR and CDR2 is FQNEAQ in the germline V gene (reference sequence). CDR3 nucleotide sequence: TGTGCCAGCAGCTTAGTCGAGACTACGAGTAGAGTCCAGTACTTC. Translated: CASSLVETTSRVQYF.

This chain joins TRBV19 and TRBJ2-2; 8 bases are a match to TRBD2. Trimming removed 9 bases from V and 3 bases from J; junction bases left unmatched: 12. CDR1 and CDR2 (germline): LNHDA, SQIVND (reference sequence). This CDR3 spans 16 amino acids. CDR3 DNA: TGTGCCAGCCGGGTGGCGAGCGGGGGCTACACCGGGGAGCTGTTTTTT. Its translation is CASRVASGGYTGELFF. Full variable domain (outside the CDR3, taken from reference TRBV19 and TRBJ2-2): DGGITQSPKYLFRKEGQNVTLSCEQNLNHDAMYWYRQDPGQGLRLIYYSQIVNDFQKGDIAEGYSVSREKKESFPLTVTSAQKNPTAFYLCASRVASGGYTGELFFGEGSRLTVL.

The gene calls are TRBV6-5 and TRBJ2-4, with D perhaps matching TRBD2 (5 bases). Germline V gene sequence: CDR1 MNHEY, CDR2 SVGAGI. CDR3 length: 15 residues. The V gene lost 4 bases and the J gene lost 0 bases, with 10 bases spanning the gap. CDR3: CASSSGNLAKNIQYF. The CDR3 DNA reads TGTGCCAGCAGTTCGGGGAACCTAGCCAAAAACATTCAGTACTTC.

V gene TRBV19 combines with J gene TRBJ2-6; 10 nucleotides line up with TRBD1. V shed 7 bases and J 4 bases; nucleotides not matched to a gene: 16. Germline CDR1 and CDR2: LNHDA and SQIVND (reference sequence). CDR3 size: 19 residues. CDR3 region: CASTPIGQGGGSGANVLTF. Here the CDR3 DNA reads TGTGCCAGTACCCCTATTGGACAGGGGGGAGGCTCCGGGGCCAACGTCCTGACTTTC.

The chain has TRBV6-5 and TRBJ1-2; 9 positions match TRBD1. Germline CDR1 MNHEY, CDR2 SVGAGI. The CDR3 loop spans 14 amino acids. The J segment lost 5 bases and the V segment lost 2 bases, leaving 3 bases of the junction unmatched. Here the CDR3 reads CASSYADRGYGYTF. Written as DNA, the CDR3 is TGTGCCAGCAGTTACGCCGACAGGGGGTATGGCTACACCTTC.